Listed below are T cell receptor beta chains from one sample, sequenced in a study of blood T cell repertoires in COVID-19. Data came from immunoSEQ multiplex PCR; TCRdb stores just in-frame clones and leaves some out. The table records around 130,000 clones, around three quarters of them present only once. The sample was peripheral blood. Receptors originate from a human donor in a cohort sampled during active COVID-19. The CDR3 runs from the conserved cysteine through the conserved F or W. D genes are given only for firm matches. Clone sizes are given selectively: once, few, many, or a class where the clone is expanded.

D: -; J: TRBJ2-3; size: -; V: TRBV30; CDR3: CAWSIGRARDTQYF; DNA: TGTGCCTGGAGTATTGGCAGGGCCAGAGATACGCAGTATTTT
D: TRBD1; J: TRBJ2-2; size: -; V: TRBV5-6; CDR3: CASSLPDRSGELFF; DNA: TGTGCCAGCAGCCTTCCGGACAGGTCCGGGGAGCTGTTTTTT
D: -; J: TRBJ1-3; size: -; V: TRBV6-5; CDR3: CASSYQGLSGNTIYF; DNA: TGTGCCAGCAGTTATCAGGGATTATCTGGAAACACCATATATTTT
D: -; J: TRBJ1-4; size: -; V: TRBV18; CDR3: CASSPSRAATNEKLFF; DNA: TGTGCCAGCTCACCGAGCAGGGCTGCAACTAATGAAAAACTGTTTTTT
D: TRBD1; J: TRBJ2-7; size: -; V: TRBV19; CDR3: CASTRTGGYEQYF; DNA: TGTGCCAGTACCCGGACAGGGGGCTACGAGCAGTACTTC
D: -; J: TRBJ2-7; size: few; V: TRBV7-8; CDR3: CASSRTGEEQYF; DNA: TGTGCCAGCAGCCGAACAGGCGAGGAGCAGTACTTC
D: TRBD1; J: TRBJ1-5; size: -; V: TRBV5-5; CDR3: CASSPRGGQANQPQHF; DNA: TGTGCCAGCAGCCCACGTGGCGGACAGGCCAATCAGCCCCAGCATTTT
D: -; J: TRBJ2-4; size: -; V: TRBV6-1; CDR3: CASSEGGQDIQYF; DNA: TGTGCCAGCAGTGAAGGAGGGCAGGACATTCAGTACTTC
D: -; J: TRBJ1-1; size: -; V: TRBV18; CDR3: CASSPRQTLMNTEAFF; DNA: TGTGCCAGCTCACCCAGGCAGACCCTTATGAACACTGAAGCTTTCTTT
D: -; J: TRBJ2-1; size: -; V: TRBV21-1; CDR3: CASSKRGIGLSPSTSVYNEQFF; DNA: TGTGCCAGCAGCAAAAGGGGGATAGGCCTCTCCCCTTCGACTAGCGTTTACAATGAGCAGTTCTTC
D: TRBD1; J: TRBJ2-1; size: -; V: TRBV12-3/TRBV12-4; CDR3: CASSWSTDREQFF; DNA: TGTGCCAGCAGCTGGAGTACGGACAGGGAGCAGTTCTTC
D: -; J: TRBJ1-4; size: -; V: TRBV6-5; CDR3: CASSRVLGGEKLFF; DNA: TGTGCCAGCAGTCGAGTACTAGGTGGCGAAAAACTGTTTTTT
D: TRBD2; J: TRBJ2-5; size: -; V: TRBV5-1; CDR3: CASGLAGHQETQYF; DNA: TGCGCCAGCGGACTAGCGGGGCACCAAGAGACCCAGTACTTC
D: TRBD1; J: TRBJ1-2; size: -; V: TRBV6-5; CDR3: CASSRTGFYGYTF; DNA: TGTGCCAGCAGTCGGACAGGGTTCTATGGCTACACCTTC
D: -; J: TRBJ1-5; size: -; V: TRBV7-9; CDR3: CASSSTELNNQPQHF; DNA: TGTGCCAGCAGCTCGACAGAACTAAACAATCAGCCCCAGCATTTT
D: TRBD1; J: TRBJ1-1; size: -; V: TRBV10-3; CDR3: CAISTTGRVEAFF; DNA: TGTGCCATCAGTACGACAGGGCGGGTTGAAGCTTTCTTT
D: -; J: TRBJ1-2; size: -; V: TRBV19; CDR3: CASRTRTDEYGYTF; DNA: TGTGCCAGTCGTACCCGGACAGACGAATATGGCTACACCTTC
D: -; J: TRBJ1-2; size: few; V: TRBV2; CDR3: CASSATGANYGYTF; DNA: TGTGCCAGCAGCGCGACAGGCGCTAACTATGGCTACACCTTC
D: -; J: TRBJ2-2; size: -; V: TRBV7-8; CDR3: CASSQTRSGELFF; DNA: TGTGCCAGCAGCCAGACTAGATCCGGGGAGCTGTTTTTT
D: -; J: TRBJ2-3; size: -; V: TRBV18; CDR3: CASSHRSSRTDTQYF; DNA: TGTGCCAGCTCACACAGGTCATCCCGCACAGATACGCAGTATTTT
D: TRBD2; J: TRBJ2-5; size: many; V: TRBV15; CDR3: CATSRDSGRLETQYF; DNA: TGTGCCACCAGCAGGGATAGCGGGAGGTTGGAGACCCAGTACTTC
D: TRBD1; J: TRBJ1-2; size: few; V: TRBV30; CDR3: CAWILLRGPNYGYTF; DNA: TGTGCCTGGATCCTACTCAGGGGGCCTAACTATGGCTACACCTTC
D: -; J: TRBJ2-7; size: -; V: TRBV27; CDR3: CASSTQRGEQYF; DNA: TGTGCCAGCAGTACTCAAAGGGGCGAGCAGTACTTC
D: TRBD2; J: TRBJ2-7; size: -; V: TRBV9; CDR3: CASSVGASGEKGEYF; DNA: TGTGCCAGCAGCGTCGGGGCTAGCGGGGAAAAGGGAGAGTACTTC
D: -; J: TRBJ1-2; size: -; V: TRBV4-1; CDR3: CASSQDHRAGYYGYTF; DNA: TGCGCCAGCAGCCAAGATCACCGGGCAGGGTACTATGGCTACACCTTC
D: -; J: TRBJ2-1; size: -; V: TRBV7-2; CDR3: CASSLNKGMQFF; DNA: TGTGCCAGCAGCTTAAACAAGGGGATGCAGTTCTTC
D: -; J: TRBJ1-4; size: -; V: TRBV6-6; CDR3: CASTPWAGTNEKLFF; DNA: TGTGCCAGCACCCCCTGGGCTGGAACTAATGAAAAACTGTTTTTT
D: TRBD2; J: TRBJ2-3; size: -; V: TRBV11-3; CDR3: CASSLVSGGSTDTQYF; DNA: TGTGCCAGCAGCTTAGTTAGCGGGGGATCAACAGATACGCAGTATTTT
D: -; J: TRBJ2-1; size: -; V: TRBV15; CDR3: CATSREGAGSYNEQFF; DNA: TGTGCCACCAGCAGAGAAGGGGCAGGGTCCTACAATGAGCAGTTCTTC
D: TRBD1; J: TRBJ1-1; size: -; V: TRBV5-1; CDR3: CASSLSGTGITEAFF; DNA: TGCGCCAGCAGCTTATCCGGGACAGGGATAACTGAAGCTTTCTTT
D: -; J: TRBJ2-3; size: -; V: TRBV6-5; CDR3: CASSPTVGDTQYF; DNA: TGTGCCAGCAGCCCCACGGTTGGAGATACGCAGTATTTT
D: TRBD1; J: TRBJ1-5; size: -; V: TRBV7-9; CDR3: CASSVGTGGSQRNQPQHF; DNA: TGTGCCAGCAGCGTGGGGACAGGGGGAAGTCAGCGCAATCAGCCCCAGCATTTT
D: TRBD1; J: TRBJ1-3; size: -; V: TRBV9; CDR3: CASSVVGQGNTIYF; DNA: TGTGCCAGCAGCGTAGTGGGACAGGGGAACACCATATATTTT
D: TRBD1; J: TRBJ2-5; size: once; V: TRBV6-5; CDR3: CASSRDRTQETQYF; DNA: TGTGCCAGCAGTCGGGACAGGACCCAAGAGACCCAGTACTTC
D: TRBD1; J: TRBJ2-6; size: -; V: TRBV19; CDR3: CASRNARGRGSGANVLTF; DNA: TGTGCCAGTAGAAACGCCAGGGGGCGCGGGTCTGGGGCCAACGTCCTGACTTTC
D: -; J: TRBJ2-1; size: few; V: TRBV5-1; CDR3: CASSLERAGNEQFF; DNA: TGCGCCAGCAGCTTGGAGAGGGCTGGCAATGAGCAGTTCTTC
D: -; J: TRBJ1-5; size: -; V: TRBV19; CDR3: CASQTGQSNQPQHF; DNA: TGTGCCAGCCAGACAGGCCAAAGCAATCAGCCCCAGCATTTT
D: -; J: TRBJ2-7; size: -; V: TRBV27; CDR3: CASSLAAGVTYEQYF; DNA: TGTGCCAGCAGTTTGGCGGCAGGGGTGACCTACGAGCAGTACTTC
D: -; J: TRBJ1-3; size: -; V: TRBV6-6; CDR3: CASSPGNSGNTIYF; DNA: TGTGCCAGCAGTCCGGGGAACTCTGGAAACACCATATATTTT
D: TRBD1; J: TRBJ2-7; size: -; V: TRBV11-2; CDR3: CASSSPDREWDEQYF; DNA: TGTGCCAGCAGCTCACCCGACAGGGAATGGGACGAGCAGTACTTC